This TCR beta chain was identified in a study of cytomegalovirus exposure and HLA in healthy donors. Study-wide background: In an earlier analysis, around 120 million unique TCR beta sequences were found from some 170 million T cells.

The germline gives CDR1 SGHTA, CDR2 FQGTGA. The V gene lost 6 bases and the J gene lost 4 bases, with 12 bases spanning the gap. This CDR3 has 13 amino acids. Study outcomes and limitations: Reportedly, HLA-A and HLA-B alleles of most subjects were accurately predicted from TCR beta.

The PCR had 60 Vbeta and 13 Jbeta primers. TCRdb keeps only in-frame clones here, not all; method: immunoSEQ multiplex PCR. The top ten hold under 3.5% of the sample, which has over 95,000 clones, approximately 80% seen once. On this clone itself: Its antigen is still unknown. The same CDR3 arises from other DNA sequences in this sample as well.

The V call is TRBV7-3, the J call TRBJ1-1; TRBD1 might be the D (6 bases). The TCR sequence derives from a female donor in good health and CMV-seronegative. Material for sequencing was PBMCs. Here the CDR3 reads CASSLGGLTEAFF. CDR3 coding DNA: TGTGCCAGCAGTTTGGGGGGGCTCACTGAAGCTTTCTTT.